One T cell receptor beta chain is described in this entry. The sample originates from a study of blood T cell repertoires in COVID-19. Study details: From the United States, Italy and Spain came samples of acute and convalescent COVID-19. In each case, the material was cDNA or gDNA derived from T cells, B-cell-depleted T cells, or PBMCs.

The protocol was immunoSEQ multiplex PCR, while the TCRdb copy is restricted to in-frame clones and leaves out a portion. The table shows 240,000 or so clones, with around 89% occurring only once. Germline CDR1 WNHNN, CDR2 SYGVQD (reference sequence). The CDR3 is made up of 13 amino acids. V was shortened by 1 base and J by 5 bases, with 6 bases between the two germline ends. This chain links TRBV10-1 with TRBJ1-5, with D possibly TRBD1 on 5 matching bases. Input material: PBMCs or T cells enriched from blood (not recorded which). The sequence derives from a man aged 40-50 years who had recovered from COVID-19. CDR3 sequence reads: CASSEWGDQPQHF. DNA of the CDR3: TGCGCCAGCAGTGAGTGGGGGGATCAGCCCCAGCATTTT.